The 15 T cell receptor beta chains below come from one sample, sequenced in a study of PD-L1 blockade in urothelial cancer. Time point specified: pretreatment peripheral blood. Generated by immunoSEQ multiplex PCR, the TCRdb table keeps only in-frame clones and is missing some. The sample has about 55,000 clones; roughly four fifths are singletons. Sequences were derived from PBMCs, sampled around atezolizumab (anti-PD-L1) treatment. Source of these receptors: a man between 65 and 80 years old with urothelial cancer.

In its sample, this clone was seen a few times. CDR3 sequence (DNA): TGTGCCTGGAGTCCCCACCATACAGGGGACAAGGCTGAAGCTTTCTTT. Its translation: CAWSPHHTGDKAEAFF. The chain employs TRBV30 and TRBJ1-1; 7 nucleotides line up with TRBD1. The CDR3 covers 16 residues. J lost 6 bases, V lost 2 bases, and 15 bases had no gene match. From germline, CDR1 is GTSNPN and CDR2 SVGIG (reference sequence).

The chain combines TRBV5-1 with TRBJ2-3; the match to TRBD1 covers 10 bases. Losses at the gene ends were 6 bases for V and 2 bases for J; bases not matched to a gene: 6. Germline assignment: CDR1 SGHRS and CDR2 YFSETQ. The CDR3 is 15 residues long. DNA for the CDR3: TGCGCCAGCACAGGGACAGGGGCCATCACAGATACGCAGTATTTT. Protein sequence: CASTGTGAITDTQYF.

The chain uses TRBV5-5 and TRBJ2-2; perhaps TRBD2 as D (6 bases). Germline V gives CDR1 SGHKS, CDR2 YYEKEE (reference sequence). V lost 5 bases to trimming and J lost 2 bases, with 13 bases between them. The CDR3 contains 15 residues. The CDR3 spells CASSLAGTNTGELFF. The CDR3 nucleotides are TGTGCCAGCAGTCTCGCGGGAACTAACACCGGGGAGCTGTTTTTT.

The chain carries TRBV9 and TRBJ1-3, with 7 bases fitting TRBD1. Germline CDR1 SGDLS, CDR2 YYNGEE. The junction had 11 bases not matched to a gene; V was cut back by 4 bases and J by 4 bases. CDR3 size: 16 residues. The CDR3 sequence: CASSPSGTDYGNTIYF. In nucleotides, the CDR3 is TGTGCCAGCAGCCCTTCCGGGACAGACTACGGAAACACCATATATTTT.

The genes are TRBV18 and TRBJ2-5; a possible D gene is TRBD2 (6 bases). V was pared by 3 bases and J by 5 bases, with 19 bases between. In germline, CDR1 is KGHSH, CDR2 LQKENI. The CDR3 is 16 residues long. DNA of the CDR3: TGTGCCAGCTCACCTCAACTAGCCGCACCTATGGAGACCCAGTACTTC. Its protein is CASSPQLAAPMETQYF. Using reference TRBV18 and TRBJ2-5 for the parts outside the CDR3, the full variable domain is NAGVMQNPRHLVRRRGQEARLRCSPMKGHSHVYWYRQLPEEGLKFMVYLQKENIIDESGMPKERFSAEFPKEGPSILRIQQVVRGDSAAYFCASSPQLAAPMETQYFGPGTRLLVL.

This clone was seen a handful of times. The V call is TRBV28, the J call TRBJ2-1, with 7 bases aligning to TRBD2. This CDR3 is built from 14 residues. Germline V lookup: CDR1 MDHEN, CDR2 SYDVKM. V lost 3 bases, J lost 8 bases, and 7 bases stayed unmatched. The CDR3 DNA sequence: TGTGCCAGCAGTTTCGGACTAGGTGGCTATGAGCAGTTCTTC. Its protein product is CASSFGLGGYEQFF.

J is TRBJ2-1 and V is TRBV7-2, with D perhaps matching TRBD2 (6 bases). The ends were cut back, 7 bases at V and 9 bases at J, with 19 bases in the middle. Germline V gene data show CDR1 as SGHTA and CDR2 as FQGNSA. The CDR3 contains 14 residues. CDR3 nucleotides: TGTGCCAGCACCCTGGGGCTAGCGTGGGCTGAGCAGTTCTTC. It yields the protein CASTLGLAWAEQFF.

The CDR3 region has the DNA TGTGCCAGCAGTTCACTTATCTACAATGAGCAGTTCTTC. It yields the protein CASSSLIYNEQFF. The chain has TRBV2 and TRBJ2-1, with no clear D. The CDR3 covers 13 residues. The germline V gene encodes CDR1 SNHLY and CDR2 FYNNEI. Trimming stripped 5 bases from V and 3 bases from J, with 8 bases between.

J is TRBJ2-3 and V is TRBV2; TRBD2 matches at 7 bases. This CDR3 contains 15 residues. Germline loops: CDR1 SNHLY, CDR2 FYNNEI. V shed 1 base and J 2 bases; nucleotides not matched to a gene: 3. The CDR3 DNA reads TGTGCCAGCAGTGAAGGGGGAGGGCTCACAGATACGCAGTATTTT. Translation gives CASSEGGGLTDTQYF.

This clone has just a few counts. The rearrangement joins TRBV6-1 to TRBJ2-5, with TRBD1 matching over 9 bases. In germline, CDR1 is MNHNS, CDR2 SASEGT. V shed 6 bases, J shed 2 bases, and the junction held 7 bases outside the gene matches. CDR3 length: 15 residues. The CDR3 region has the DNA TGTGCCAGCAGCCGACAGGACAGGGGACAAGAGACCCAGTACTTC. It is translated as CASSRQDRGQETQYF.

The genes are TRBV5-5 and TRBJ1-5; TRBD1 is a possible D gene (6 bases). Germline CDR1 is SGHKS and CDR2 is YYEKEE (reference sequence). The CDR3 contains 15 residues. Trimming stripped 2 bases from V and 8 bases from J, with 17 bases between. CDR3 sequence: CASSFRGGFGEPQHF. In DNA, the CDR3 is TGTGCCAGCAGCTTTCGGGGGGGCTTCGGAGAGCCCCAGCATTTT. The full variable domain, with the rest looked up from reference TRBV5-5 and TRBJ1-5, is DAGVTQSPTHLIKTRGQQVTLRCSPISGHKSVSWYQQVLGQGPQFIFQYYEKEERGRGNFPDRFSARQFPNYSSELNVNALLLGDSALYLCASSFRGGFGEPQHFGDGTRLSIL.

The chain carries TRBV27 and TRBJ2-1; TRBD1 aligns across 9 bases. CDR3 size: 15 residues. The V gene's germline CDR1 is MNHEY and CDR2 SMNVEV (reference sequence). V trimming: 5 bases; J trimming: 16 bases; junction bases outside the gene matches: 18. The CDR3 DNA is TGTGCCAGCAGTCCAACACTACCGGGACAGGGTGTCCTATTCTTC. It specifies CASSPTLPGQGVLFF.

V gene TRBV12-5 combines with J gene TRBJ2-3; TRBD2 matches at 11 bases. CDR3 size: 16 residues. J was trimmed by 2 bases and V by 5 bases; bases with no gene match: 6. The germline V gene has CDR1 LGHNT and CDR2 FRNRAP. CDR3 region: CASGGGTSGDTDTQYF. The CDR3 bases are TGTGCTAGTGGTGGGGGGACTAGCGGAGACACAGATACGCAGTATTTT.

The chain carries TRBV18 and TRBJ2-7, with 7 bases aligning to TRBD2. CDR1 KGHSH and CDR2 LQKENI come from the germline V gene. The CDR3 is made up of 13 amino acids. Germline trimming cut 0 bases from V and 4 bases from J; bases unmatched to any gene: 0. CDR3 sequence (DNA): TGTGCCAGCTCACCACCGGGGGGGTACGAGCAGTACTTC. Its protein product is CASSPPGGYEQYF.

The chain has TRBV29-1 and TRBJ1-2; D is undetermined. Trimming shortened V by 4 bases and J by 5 bases, and 14 bases separated the two germline ends. This CDR3 is 13 amino acids long. Germline CDR1 reads SQVTM; CDR2 reads ANQGSEA. The CDR3 nucleotides are TGCAGCGTTGGAGCGGACCCAAAGTATGGCTACACCTTC. Amino acids: CSVGADPKYGYTF. The full variable domain, rest sourced from reference TRBV29-1 and TRBJ1-2, is SAVISQKPSRDICQRGTSLTIQCQVDSQVTMMFWYRQQPGQSLTLIATANQGSEATYESGFVIDKFPISRPNLTFSTLTVSNMSPEDSSIYLCSVGADPKYGYTFGSGTRLTVV.